A single sample is the source of the 16 T cell receptor beta chains below, sequenced in a study of cytomegalovirus exposure and HLA in healthy donors. The PCR was carried out with 60 Vbeta primers and 13 Jbeta primers. The method was immunoSEQ multiplex PCR; TCRdb's version includes in-frame clones alone and lacks a portion of them. Of 250,000 to 350,000 clones in the sample, roughly 89% were seen once. The material sequenced was PBMCs. The source of these receptors is a man aged 35 to 55 in good health and CMV-seropositive.

The chain couples TRBV9 to TRBJ2-3; 10 bases match TRBD2. CDR3 length equals 17 residues. The junction had 9 bases not matched to a gene; V was cut back by 4 bases and J by 1 base. Germline V gives CDR1 SGDLS, CDR2 YYNGEE. In nucleotides, the CDR3 is TGTGCCAGCAGCCCCCTGTTGGGGACTAGCGGCACAGATACGCAGTATTTT. As protein: CASSPLLGTSGTDTQYF. Together with reference TRBV9 and TRBJ2-3, the CDR3 gives the full variable domain: DSGVTQTPKHLITATGQRVTLRCSPRSGDLSVYWYQQSLDQGLQFLIQYYNGEERAKGNILERFSAQQFPDLHSELNLSSLELGDSALYFCASSPLLGTSGTDTQYFGPGTRLTVL.

The chain joins TRBV5-6 to TRBJ1-4, with 8 bases that match TRBD1. The CDR3 totals 14 residues. CDR1 SGHDT and CDR2 YYEEEE come from the germline V gene. The junction had 4 bases not matched to a gene; V was cut back by 5 bases and J by 4 bases. In DNA form, the CDR3 reads TGTGCCAGCAGTCTGGACAGGGTTAATGAAAAACTGTTTTTT. It is translated as CASSLDRVNEKLFF.

This clone was recorded a few times. J is TRBJ2-1 and V is TRBV6-5; 8 positions agree with TRBD1. The germline V gene encodes CDR1 MNHEY and CDR2 SVGAGI. The CDR3 has 14 amino acids. V lost 2 bases and J lost 10; bases outside the gene matches: 7. CDR3 loop: CASSYGQGLKEQFF. In DNA, the CDR3 is TGTGCCAGCAGTTACGGACAGGGACTTAAAGAGCAGTTCTTC.

The chain joins TRBV19 to TRBJ2-7; 12 bases map to TRBD2. The germline gives CDR1 LNHDA, CDR2 SQIVND (reference sequence). The CDR3 is made up of 14 amino acids. Trimming at V came to 5 bases and at J to 2 bases, leaving 1 base not matched to a gene. The CDR3 nucleotides are TGTGCCAGTAGTCCTAGCGGGAGGGCCTACGAGCAGTACTTC. Protein: CASSPSGRAYEQYF.

J is TRBJ2-1 and V is TRBV7-2; 7 bases agree with TRBD2. V shed 1 base, J shed 7 bases, and the junction held 7 bases outside the gene matches. Per germline, CDR1 SGHTA and CDR2 FQGNSA. The CDR3 runs 15 residues. CDR3 region: CASSLGGGRKNEQFF. The CDR3 region has the DNA TGTGCCAGCAGCTTAGGTGGCGGGAGAAAGAATGAGCAGTTCTTC.

This rearrangement joins TRBV6-5 to TRBJ2-2; 9 bases are a match to TRBD2. The CDR3 covers 16 residues. The germline gives CDR1 MNHEY, CDR2 SVGAGI. V was clipped by 4 bases and J by 3 bases; unmatched bases: 6. The CDR3 region has the DNA TGTGCCAGCAGTTCCTCAAGCGGGAGGCACACCGGGGAGCTGTTTTTT. Translation gives CASSSSSGRHTGELFF.

CDR3 amino acids: CASSYQGAGQPQHF. The CDR3 region has the DNA TGTGCCAGCAGTTATCAGGGGGCGGGTCAGCCCCAGCATTTT. The rearrangement joins TRBV27 to TRBJ1-5; 8 bases align to TRBD1. Germline V gene lookup returns CDR1 MNHEY and CDR2 SMNVEV (reference sequence). Germline trimming cut 4 bases from V and 6 bases from J; bases unmatched to any gene: 5. The CDR3 covers 14 residues.

This clone appeared once. The chain couples TRBV5-1 to TRBJ2-1; the match to TRBD2 covers 12 bases. With 0 bases clipped from V and 8 bases from J, the junction kept 3 bases outside the gene matches. Germline V gene data show CDR1 as SGHRS and CDR2 as YFSETQ. CDR3 length: 15 amino acids. This CDR3 is CASSLAASGRDEQFF. The CDR3 nucleotides read TGCGCCAGCAGCTTGGCAGCTAGCGGGAGGGATGAGCAGTTCTTC.

The chain couples TRBV19 to TRBJ2-1, with 11 bases identical to TRBD2. CDR1 LNHDA and CDR2 SQIVND come from the germline V gene (reference sequence). Unmatched junction bases numbered 14, after V lost 7 bases and J lost 0 bases. The CDR3 runs 19 residues. The CDR3 DNA sequence: TGTGCCAGTAACCCGGGAACTAGCGGGAGTATAAGCTCCTACAATGAGCAGTTCTTC. Its protein product is CASNPGTSGSISSYNEQFF.

This clone was observed a handful of times. At one boundary the junction diverges from the germline segment, which might be a read error. The chain couples TRBV2 to TRBJ1-5; D call uncertain. The CDR3 sequence is 14 residues long. The germline gives CDR1 SNHLY, CDR2 FYNNEI. CDR3 in DNA: TGTGCCAGCAGGGAAGACATCAGCAATCAGCCCCAGCATTTT. It is translated as CASREDISNQPQHF.

The V call is TRBV5-5, the J call TRBJ2-1; 10 bases match TRBD2. This CDR3 spans 17 amino acids. The ends lost 4 bases at V and 6 bases at J; junction bases unmatched: 13. Germline CDR1 reads SGHKS; CDR2 reads YYEKEE (reference sequence). CDR3 sequence (DNA): TGTGCCAGCAGCGCCGGACTAGCGGCGGGTCGGTCCAATGAGCAGTTCTTC. It codes for CASSAGLAAGRSNEQFF.

V is TRBV6-6 and J is TRBJ2-7; 8 bases map to TRBD1. This CDR3 contains 15 residues. The ends lost 6 bases at V and 2 bases at J; junction bases unmatched: 9. Germline CDR1 and CDR2: MNHNY and SVGAGI (reference sequence). CDR3 amino acids: CASRPLQGAAYEQYF. The CDR3 DNA reads as TGTGCCAGCAGACCCCTCCAGGGGGCCGCCTACGAGCAGTACTTC.

The rearrangement joins TRBV9 to TRBJ1-1; 9 bases fit TRBD1. The germline CDR1 and CDR2 sequences are SGDLS and YYNGEE. The CDR3 length is 17 residues. V gave up 4 bases and J gave up 4 bases; unmatched junction bases: 14. For the CDR3, the DNA is TGTGCCAGCAGCCCCCACCGGGACAGGGTCTCGGGCACTGAAGCTTTCTTT. It encodes CASSPHRDRVSGTEAFF.

This chain connects TRBV5-6 to TRBJ2-3; D may be TRBD2 (6 bases). CDR1 and CDR2 (germline): SGHDT, YYEEEE. V dropped 0 bases and J dropped 4 bases, with 12 bases sitting between them. The CDR3 is made up of 15 amino acids. In DNA form, the CDR3 reads TGTGCCAGCAGCTTGGCCCCCGGGAGTCCAGATACGCAGTATTTT. This gives the protein CASSLAPGSPDTQYF.

This chain joins TRBV4-1 and TRBJ1-2; maybe TRBD1 (6 bases). The CDR3 has 15 amino acids. V was clipped by 1 base and J by 1 base, with 10 bases between them. Germline V gene sequence: CDR1 MGHRA, CDR2 YSYEKL. Here the CDR3 DNA reads TGCGCCAGCAGCCAAGCTGACAGGATTAACTATGGCTACACCTTC. This gives the protein CASSQADRINYGYTF.

On this clone: The junction shows a germline mismatch at one end, possibly a read error. The chain links TRBV7-9 to TRBJ2-7; 8 nucleotides line up with TRBD1. Germline CDR1 SEHNR, CDR2 FQNEAQ (reference sequence). CDR3 size: 15 residues. The CDR3 nucleotides read TGTTCCAGCAGCTTAGAAGGACAGGGATCCTACGAGCAGTACTTC. As protein: CSSSLEGQGSYEQYF.